This T cell receptor beta chain was sequenced for a study of T cells in Graves' hyperthyroidism and ophthalmopathy. Overall study results and limits: For ophthalmopathy, model prediction preceded onset by a median roughly 6.3 months.

V lost 7 bases, J lost 3 bases, and 14 bases lay in between. The CDR3 has 14 residues. Germline CDR1 LGHDT, CDR2 YNNKEL (reference sequence). TCR beta CDR3 regions were amplified from RNA. HTBI primers were the set used in a first-round RT-PCR of the TCR CDR3. TCRdb called the multiplex PCR reads again in MiXCR, with one record for every CDR3 protein. Of under 350,000 distinct CDR3 sequences detected, roughly 18% appear once; the ten largest clones hold about 53%. In this sample, this clonotype turned up many times. Its antigen is not known. Clinical symptoms, serum thyroxine and TRAb, thyroid ultrasound and orbital computed tomography together formed the diagnostic basis.

The sequence was obtained from a woman in her 50s with Graves' hyperthyroidism. The sample taken for sequencing was blood. V usage is TRBV3-1 and J usage is TRBJ2-3, with a tentative D call TRBD2 (5 bases). The CDR3 region has the DNA TGTGCCAGCACCGCCAACGAGGGAACAGATACGCAGTATTTT. Translation: CASTANEGTDTQYF.